The entry that follows covers one TCR beta chain sequence. Its antigen remains unknown. The data were obtained in a study of T cell responses to AZD1222 COVID-19 vaccine. Produced via immunoSEQ multiplex PCR; TCRdb's table is partial and in-frame only. The table includes 95,000 to 100,000 clones, around 87% detected once. Combined were second doses at about 4 or about 12 weeks. The study's findings and limits: With two AZD1222 doses given, Spike-specific TCR breadth and depth both rose.

Trimming took 6 bases from V and 9 from J, leaving 11 bases between them. The CDR3 has 12 residues. Germline CDR1 is KGHDR and CDR2 is SFDVKD. The J gene is TRBJ1-5, the V gene TRBV24-1; no reliable D call. The sample in question was peripheral blood, obtained 28 days after the second AZD1222 dose. The TCR comes from an adult who received the AZD1222 COVID-19 vaccine. The CDR3 coding sequence is TGTGCCACCAGTCCCGGGGAGGGGCCCCAGCATTTT. Its translation: CATSPGEGPQHF.